This T cell receptor beta chain was identified during a study of tumor-infiltrating lymphocytes in localized non-small cell lung cancer. Overall study: From each patient, both tumor and uninvolved lung, non-adjacent to tumor, were sampled.

Produced via immunoSEQ multiplex PCR; TCRdb's table is partial and in-frame only. Of 9,900 or so clones listed, approximately 76% are singletons. The study, taken as a whole, reports: Immunotypes IM1 and IM2 had similar TCR-derived T-cell fractions. Only some patients had TCR sequencing, depending on available tissue.

In the case of this clone: Antigen unknown.

CDR1 and CDR2 from the germline V gene are SQVTM and ANQGSEA. The junction had 8 bases not matched to a gene; V was cut back by 8 bases and J by 2 bases. The CDR3 length is 13 residues. The sample comprised uninvolved lung tissue not adjacent to the tumor. The rearrangement joins TRBV29-1 to TRBJ2-5; 7 bases map to TRBD1. The TCR was taken from a human donor with non-small cell lung cancer. CDR3 sequence (DNA): TGCAGCACGGGACAGTCCGCGCAAGAGACCCAGTACTTC. The encoded protein is CSTGQSAQETQYF.